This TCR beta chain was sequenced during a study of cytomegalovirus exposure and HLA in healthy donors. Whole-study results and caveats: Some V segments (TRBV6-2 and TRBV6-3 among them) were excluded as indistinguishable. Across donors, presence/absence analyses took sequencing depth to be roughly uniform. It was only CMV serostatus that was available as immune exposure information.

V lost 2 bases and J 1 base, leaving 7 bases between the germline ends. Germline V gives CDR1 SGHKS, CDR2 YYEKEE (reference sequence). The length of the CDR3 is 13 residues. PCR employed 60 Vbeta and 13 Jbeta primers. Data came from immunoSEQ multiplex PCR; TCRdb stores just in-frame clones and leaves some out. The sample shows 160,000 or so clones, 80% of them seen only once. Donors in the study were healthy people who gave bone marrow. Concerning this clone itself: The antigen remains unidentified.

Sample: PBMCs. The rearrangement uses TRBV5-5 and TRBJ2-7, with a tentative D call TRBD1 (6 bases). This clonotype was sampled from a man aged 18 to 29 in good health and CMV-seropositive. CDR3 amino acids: CASSLTGSYEQYF. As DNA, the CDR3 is TGTGCCAGCAGCTTAACAGGGTCCTACGAGCAGTACTTC.